This T cell receptor (beta chain) was found in a study of spatial heterogeneity in lung cancer. Study details: The donors comprised some 70 untreated early-stage non-small cell lung cancer patients.

TCRdb recomputed calls from the 5' RACE reads with MiXCR, one row per CDR3 protein. This sample carries approximately 50,000 distinct CDR3 sequences, less than 9.5% of them seen once, and the ten largest clones take roughly 35%. V was trimmed by 2 bases and J by 6 bases, leaving 15 bases between them. Germline CDR1 is SGHRS and CDR2 is YFSETQ. This CDR3 spans 14 amino acids. This sample's time point: blood at routine non-recurrence follow-up after resection. Sequencing was performed on whole RNA extracted from tumor and nontumor lung tissue, or from frozen PBMC, and the material was left unsorted. This clonotype is categorized as medium-sized.

This specimen was PBMCs, taken at follow-up. J is TRBJ2-7 and V is TRBV5-1; a possible D gene is TRBD1 (6 bases). The TCR sequence derives from a female donor with early-stage non-small cell lung cancer. This CDR3 is CASSLQGDTGEQYF. CDR3 DNA: TGCGCCAGCAGCTTACAGGGTGATACGGGCGAGCAGTACTTC.